The T cell receptor (beta chain) described here comes from a study of shared clonotypes between healthy human individuals. Germline V CDR1 and CDR2: SQVTM, ANQGSEA. V gave up 4 bases and J gave up 8 bases, with 11 bases separating them. The CDR3 has 12 residues. Measured with immunoSEQ multiplex PCR; TCRdb has only the in-frame clones, and not every one. The sample includes roughly 2 million clones, approximately 94% seen only once; the top ten take roughly 0.13%. The source is a young man in good health. The sample consisted of naive CD4+ T cells sorted from blood. Subset of the sample: CD45RA+ positively selected. The chain uses TRBV29-1 and TRBJ1-4; no clear D gene. The CDR3 is CSVAPSGEKLFF. The CDR3 region has the DNA TGCAGCGTTGCTCCCTCCGGGGAAAAACTGTTTTTT.